The 12 T cell receptor beta chains reported below all come from one sample, sequenced in a study of T cells in Graves' hyperthyroidism and ophthalmopathy. Amplified TCR beta CDR3 regions came from RNA transcripts. In the first-round RT-PCR of the TCR CDR3, the HTBI primer set was used. Each CDR3 protein is one row after TCRdb ran MiXCR on the multiplex PCR reads. The sample carries 800,000 or so distinct CDR3 sequences, about two fifths recorded once. Sequenced material: blood. The receptor set was obtained from a man younger than 35 with Graves' hyperthyroidism.

In the case of this clonotype: Here the CDR3 omits its conserved ending phenylalanine or tryptophan, so a read error is the likely source. It is unclear where the CDR3 begins or ends on the DNA, so no DNA is shown, and the CDR3 is as TCRdb lists it. This chain links TRBV2 with TRBJ1-6. A total of 8 residues make up the CDR3, ends included. Germline V gene sequence: CDR1 SNHLY, CDR2 FYNNEI. The CDR3 spells CASIVVRS.

This clonotype was seen ten or more times. The chain joins TRBV20-1 to TRBJ1-6, with a weak D call TRBD1 (6 bases). The germline V and J ends were trimmed by 5 bases and 11 bases, with 16 bases remaining between them. CDR1 is DFQATT and CDR2 is SNEGSKA in the germline V gene (reference sequence). The CDR3 length is 13 residues. CDR3 sequence (DNA): TGCAGTGCTTCCACAGGGAAGGGGGCACCCCTCCACTTT. Protein: CSASTGKGAPLHF.

This clonotype was recorded at least ten times. In DNA form, the CDR3 reads TGCAGCGTTCCGGCAGCCCTTAACTATGGCTACACCTTC. Its translation is CSVPAALNYGYTF. The V and J genes are TRBV29-1 and TRBJ1-2; D ambiguous. The V gene's germline CDR1 is SQVTM and CDR2 ANQGSEA. V was clipped by 5 bases and J by 1 base, with 11 bases between them. The CDR3 length is 13 residues.

This CDR3 reads CSAPTGGNQPQHF. As DNA, the CDR3 is TGCAGTGCCCCTACAGGGGGCAATCAGCCCCAGCATTTT. The J gene is TRBJ1-5, the V gene TRBV20-1, with TRBD1 identical over 7 bases. The CDR3 is 13 amino acids. The germline V gene has CDR1 DFQATT and CDR2 SNEGSKA (reference sequence). With 6 bases clipped from V and 2 bases from J, the junction kept 4 bases outside the gene matches.

J is TRBJ2-7 and V is TRBV29-1, with TRBD1 matching over 9 bases. The CDR3 length is 12 residues. CDR1 SQVTM and CDR2 ANQGSEA come from the germline V gene. The V and J ends lost 8 bases and 3 bases, in that order; junction bases with no gene match: 5. CDR3 amino acids: CSSGTGIYEQYF. CDR3 in DNA: TGCAGCTCCGGGACAGGGATCTACGAGCAGTACTTC.

The chain is built from TRBV15 and TRBJ2-7, with D maybe TRBD1 (6 bases). V shed 8 bases and J shed 8 bases, with 16 bases lying between them. The CDR3 covers 12 residues. Germline V lookup: CDR1 LNHNV, CDR2 YYDKDF (reference sequence). For the CDR3, the DNA is TGTGCCACCGGCGAGGGGGTAGGGCAGCAGTACTTC. This gives the protein CATGEGVGQQYF. The variable domain in full, completed from reference TRBV15 and TRBJ2-7, reads DAMVIQNPRYQVTQFGKPVTLSCSQTLNHNVMYWYQQKSSQAPKLLFHYYDKDFNNEADTPDNFQSRRPNTSFCFLDIRSPGLGDTAMYLCATGEGVGQQYFGPGTRLTVT.

This clonotype was observed many times. CDR3 in amino acids: CASSGIYEQYF. In nucleotides, the CDR3 is TGTGCCAGCAGTGGAATTTACGAGCAGTACTTC. The chain joins TRBV2 to TRBJ2-7; D is undetermined. Germline V lookup: CDR1 SNHLY, CDR2 FYNNEI. Trimming left V 4 bases short and J 4 bases short, with 5 bases between. The CDR3 has 11 residues.

The chain combines TRBV7-2 with TRBJ1-1; D is perhaps TRBD1 (6 bases). CDR1 and CDR2 from the germline V gene are SGHTA and FQGNSA. Trimming shortened V by 2 bases and J by 0 bases, and 10 bases separated the two germline ends. CDR3 length: 15 residues. CDR3 nucleotide sequence: TGTGCCAGCAGCTTAATGGGACACTTGAACACTGAAGCTTTCTTT. This encodes CASSLMGHLNTEAFF.

The chain employs TRBV9 and TRBJ2-5, with D perhaps TRBD1 (5 bases). Germline V gene sequence: CDR1 SGDLS, CDR2 YYNGEE. This CDR3 has 15 residues. V was cut by 4 bases and J by 4 bases, with 17 bases left in between. The CDR3 loop is CASSPLWQGTETQYF. The DNA for the CDR3 is TGTGCCAGCAGCCCTCTCTGGCAGGGAACAGAGACCCAGTACTTC.

This clonotype was observed many times. The chain couples TRBV15 to TRBJ2-5; D tentatively reads TRBD1 or TRBD2 (7 bases each). The CDR3 runs 16 residues. V lost 0 bases, J lost 1 base, and 12 bases lay in between. Germline assignment: CDR1 LNHNV and CDR2 YYDKDF (reference sequence). The CDR3 region is CATSRDGGDSQETQYF. CDR3 bases: TGTGCCACCAGCAGAGATGGGGGGGACAGCCAAGAGACCCAGTACTTC.

The chain uses TRBV12-3 or TRBV12-4 and TRBJ1-2; D is undetermined. V dropped 3 bases and J dropped 4 bases, with 9 bases sitting between them. CDR3 length: 13 amino acids. CDR3 bases: TGTGCCAGCAGTTTGGAGAACGGCTATGGCTACACCTTC. Protein sequence: CASSLENGYGYTF.

This clonotype appeared a few times. The rearrangement joins TRBV12-3 or TRBV12-4 to TRBJ1-5, with D unresolved. V gave up 4 bases and J gave up 1 base, with 8 bases separating them. This CDR3 has 14 amino acids. The CDR3 here is CASSWLGSNQPQHF. For the CDR3, the DNA is TGTGCCAGCAGTTGGTTAGGGAGCAATCAGCCCCAGCATTTT.